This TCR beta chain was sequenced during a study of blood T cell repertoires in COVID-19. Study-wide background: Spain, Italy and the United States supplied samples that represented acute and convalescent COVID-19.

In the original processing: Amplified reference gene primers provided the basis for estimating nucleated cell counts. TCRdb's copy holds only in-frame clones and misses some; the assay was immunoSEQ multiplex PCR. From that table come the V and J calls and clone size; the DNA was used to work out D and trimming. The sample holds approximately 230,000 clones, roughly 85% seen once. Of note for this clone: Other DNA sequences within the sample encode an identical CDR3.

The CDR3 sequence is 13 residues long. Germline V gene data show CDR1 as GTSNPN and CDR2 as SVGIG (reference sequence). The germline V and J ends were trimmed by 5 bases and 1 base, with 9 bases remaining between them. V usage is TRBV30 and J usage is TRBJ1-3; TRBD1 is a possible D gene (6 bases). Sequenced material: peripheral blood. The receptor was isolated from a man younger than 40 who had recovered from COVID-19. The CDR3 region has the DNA TGTGCCTGGTCCCAGGGGTCTGGAAACACCATATATTTT. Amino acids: CAWSQGSGNTIYF.